The text below deals with one T cell receptor (beta chain). Its antigen remains unknown. The data stem from a study of CD8+ T cells in alopecia areata. Whole-study context: Scalp area affected, as a percentage, set the severity score of treated patients.

As to treatment: oral pan-JAK inhibitor, 5-10 mg twice daily. Lesional scalp punch biopsies and peripheral blood came from alopecia areata patients. Study-level findings and limits: While tofacitinib was given, many expanded lesional clones persisted in scalp and blood. Sequences from scalp samples also cover resident alphabeta T cells of normal skin.

CDR1 and CDR2 (germline): SGHDT, YYEEEE. V was cut by 4 bases and J by 3 bases, with 17 bases left in between. The CDR3 totals 15 residues. Sequencing templates came from extracted RNA that was reverse transcribed into cDNA. Generated by immunoSEQ multiplex PCR, the TCRdb table keeps only in-frame clones and is missing some. The profile shows about 110,000 clones, around 50% of them singletons. The chain employs TRBV5-6 and TRBJ2-7; TRBD1 might be the D (5 bases). The source is a human donor with alopecia areata. This material consisted of CD8+ T cells sorted from blood, taken at week 24, from a patient treated with tofacitinib. The CDR3: CASSKDPGQNYEQYF. CDR3 nucleotides: TGTGCCAGCAGCAAGGATCCAGGGCAGAACTACGAGCAGTACTTC.